Following are 25 T cell receptor beta chains from one sample sequenced in a study of blood T cells in healthy people across ages. Together with a sample-barcoded 5' primer, a J-beta primer mix was included in a second PCR lasting about 7 to 11 cycles. In TCRdb, the 5' RACE reads were re-called with MiXCR into one record per CDR3 protein. In the table there are about 1.6 million distinct CDR3 sequences, around 36% of which are singletons. Specimen: blood. Every receptor here comes from a woman aged 25 to 39 in good health.

The chain joins TRBV12-3 or TRBV12-4 to TRBJ2-7; 8 bases are shared with TRBD1. The V segment lost 4 bases and the J segment 3 bases; nucleotides outside the gene matches: 11. CDR3 length: 16 residues. CDR3 sequence: CASSYRDRTLSYEQYF. The CDR3 bases are TGTGCCAGCAGTTACCGGGACAGGACCCTTAGCTACGAGCAGTACTTC.

This clonotype has more than one count but fewer than ten. The chain employs TRBV9 and TRBJ2-7; D unresolved. V dropped 0 bases and J dropped 4 bases, with 14 bases sitting between them. This CDR3 spans 15 amino acids. CDR1 is SGDLS and CDR2 is YYNGEE in the germline V gene. In nucleotides, the CDR3 is TGTGCCAGCAGCGTAGTAGACGATAACGGTTACGAGCAGTACTTC. Residues: CASSVVDDNGYEQYF.

V is TRBV20-1 and J is TRBJ2-7; TRBD2 matches 12 bases. V lost 5 bases and J lost 12; bases outside the gene matches: 8. The CDR3 loop spans 12 amino acids. Germline CDR1 reads DFQATT; CDR2 reads SNEGSKA (reference sequence). The CDR3 spells CSAAGTSGSPYF. The CDR3 nucleotides read TGCAGTGCTGCCGGGACTAGCGGGTCCCCGTACTTC.

The genes are TRBV6-1 and TRBJ2-5; D may be TRBD1 (5 bases). V was pared by 5 bases and J by 8 bases, with 12 bases between. Germline CDR1 reads MNHNS; CDR2 reads SASEGT. The CDR3 is made up of 12 amino acids. The CDR3 region is CASSTGVQTQYF. DNA of the CDR3: TGTGCCAGCAGTACAGGAGTCCAAACCCAGTACTTC.

The chain links TRBV30 to TRBJ1-2; D uncertain. The CDR3 is made up of 14 amino acids. Germline CDR1 is GTSNPN and CDR2 is SVGIG (reference sequence). V was cut by 0 bases and J by 5 bases, with 13 bases left in between. For the CDR3, the DNA is TGTGCCTGGAGTGTAGGGCTCCCGGGGTATGGCTACACCTTC. Translating it yields CAWSVGLPGYGYTF. The variable domain in full, completed from reference TRBV30 and TRBJ1-2, reads SQTIHQWPATLVQPVGSPLSLECTVEGTSNPNLYWYRQAAGRGLQLLFYSVGIGQISSEVPQNLSASRPQDRQFILSSKKLLLSDSGFYLCAWSVGLPGYGYTFGSGTRLTVV.

This CDR3 reads CAWSGRGWGSPLHF. CDR3 coding DNA: TGTGCCTGGAGTGGCAGGGGCTGGGGTTCACCCCTCCACTTT. The gene calls are TRBV30 and TRBJ1-6; D might be TRBD1 (6 bases). Trimming left V 1 base short and J 9 bases short, with 13 bases between. CDR3 size: 14 residues. The germline V gene encodes CDR1 GTSNPN and CDR2 SVGIG (reference sequence).

V gene TRBV9 combines with J gene TRBJ1-1; D is unclear. Between the trimmed V and J ends, which lost 0 bases and 0 bases, there was a span of 3 bases. There are 13 residues in the CDR3. CDR1 and CDR2 from the germline V gene are SGDLS and YYNGEE. Written as DNA, the CDR3 is TGTGCCAGCAGCGTAGACGTGAACACTGAAGCTTTCTTT. Its translation is CASSVDVNTEAFF.

The rearrangement links TRBV4-2 to TRBJ1-1; D gene uncertain. CDR3 length: 14 amino acids. Trimming pared 1 base from V and 2 bases from J, leaving 8 bases between. The V gene's germline CDR1 is LGHNA and CDR2 YNFKEQ. The CDR3 reads CASSQGLVNTEAFF. The CDR3 region has the DNA TGTGCCAGCAGCCAAGGTCTCGTCAACACTGAAGCTTTCTTT.

The chain uses TRBV5-1 and TRBJ2-3, with TRBD2 matching 7 bases. The V segment lost 6 bases and the J segment 0 bases; nucleotides outside the gene matches: 4. Per the germline V gene, CDR1 is SGHRS and CDR2 is YFSETQ. The CDR3 spans 14 residues. The CDR3 is CASKRAGSTDTQYF. CDR3 nucleotides: TGCGCCAGCAAGAGAGCGGGGAGCACAGATACGCAGTATTTT.

This clonotype showed up just a few times. The rearrangement joins TRBV5-1 to TRBJ2-1; 8 bases are a match to TRBD2. The V gene end was trimmed by 3 bases and the J gene end by 10 bases; junction bases not matched to a gene: 15. The CDR3 contains 16 residues. CDR1 is SGHRS, CDR2 YFSETQ, per germline. The CDR3 protein is CASSSPMGLGTSEQFF. In DNA form, the CDR3 reads TGCGCCAGCAGCTCTCCAATGGGACTAGGGACCTCGGAGCAGTTCTTC. The variable domain in full, completed from reference TRBV5-1 and TRBJ2-1, reads KAGVTQTPRYLIKTRGQQVTLSCSPISGHRSVSWYQQTPGQGLQFLFEYFSETQRNKGNFPGRFSGRQFSNSRSEMNVSTLELGDSALYLCASSSPMGLGTSEQFFGPGTRLTVL.

The chain couples TRBV7-9 to TRBJ2-3, with TRBD1 matching over 10 bases. The V gene end was trimmed by 5 bases and the J gene end by 4 bases; junction bases not matched to a gene: 3. The CDR3 contains 14 residues. Germline CDR1 is SEHNR and CDR2 is FQNEAQ (reference sequence). CDR3: CASSKTGGSDTQYF. CDR3 bases: TGTGCCAGCAGCAAGACAGGGGGCTCAGATACGCAGTATTTT.

This clonotype was seen just once. V gene TRBV18 combines with J gene TRBJ1-2; 8 nucleotides line up with TRBD1. Germline CDR1 reads KGHSH; CDR2 reads LQKENI. The CDR3 runs 15 residues. With V trimmed by 3 bases and J by 2 bases, 5 bases remained unmatched. In nucleotides, the CDR3 is TGTGCCAGCTCACCTGGACAGGGTGGAAACTATGGCTACACCTTC. Residues: CASSPGQGGNYGYTF.

V and J are TRBV4-1 and TRBJ1-4; D remains ambiguous. V dropped 1 base and J dropped 8 bases, with 8 bases sitting between them. The germline CDR1 and CDR2 sequences are MGHRA and YSYEKL. The length of the CDR3 is 13 residues. The CDR3 loop is CASSQVFSEKLFF. Written as DNA, the CDR3 is TGCGCCAGCAGCCAAGTTTTCTCCGAAAAACTGTTTTTT.

The chain links TRBV3-1 to TRBJ2-1; D gene unclear. The V gene lost 5 bases and the J gene lost 4 bases, with 18 bases spanning the gap. Germline values: CDR1 LGHDT, CDR2 YNNKEL (reference sequence). The CDR3 covers 16 residues. The CDR3 nucleotides are TGTGCCAGCAGCGCATTGGTGGGATTGAAGTACAATGAGCAGTTCTTC. Translation gives CASSALVGLKYNEQFF.

This clonotype was recorded at least ten times. The chain links TRBV2 to TRBJ1-2; 8 nucleotides align to TRBD1. With 2 bases clipped from V and 5 bases from J, the junction kept 4 bases outside the gene matches. The CDR3 sequence is 14 residues long. Germline V lookup: CDR1 SNHLY, CDR2 FYNNEI. The CDR3 region is CASSEQGQAYGYTF. The CDR3 nucleotides read TGTGCCAGCAGTGAACAGGGACAGGCATATGGCTACACCTTC.

CDR3: CASSLFARGQTFNEQFF. The CDR3 region has the DNA TGTGCCAGCAGTTTATTCGCCCGGGGACAAACTTTCAATGAGCAGTTCTTC. J is TRBJ2-1 and V is TRBV27; D may be TRBD1 (6 bases). This CDR3 has 17 amino acids. Germline assignment: CDR1 MNHEY and CDR2 SMNVEV (reference sequence). The V gene lost 1 base and the J gene lost 6 bases, with 19 bases spanning the gap.

The V call is TRBV5-1, the J call TRBJ2-3; TRBD2 matches at 16 bases. The CDR3 totals 17 residues. Germline CDR1 and CDR2: SGHRS and YFSETQ. The V segment lost 4 bases and the J segment 5 bases; nucleotides outside the gene matches: 7. CDR3 region: CASSPGLAGGPEDTQYF. The CDR3 bases are TGCGCCAGCAGCCCGGGACTAGCGGGGGGGCCTGAAGATACGCAGTATTTT.

This clonotype occurred a few times. The gene calls are TRBV6-6 and TRBJ2-7, with no clear D. The length of the CDR3 is 11 residues. Trimming took 5 bases from V and 7 from J, leaving 9 bases between them. Germline V gene lookup returns CDR1 MNHNY and CDR2 SVGAGI (reference sequence). In DNA form, the CDR3 reads TGTGCCAGCAGTGCCTCGTTGGAGCAGTACTTC. It codes for CASSASLEQYF.

This clonotype was recorded at least ten times. V gene TRBV3-1 combines with J gene TRBJ1-2, with 7 bases fitting TRBD1. The CDR3 extends over 16 amino acids. The junction had 10 bases not matched to a gene; V was cut back by 4 bases and J by 2 bases. Germline V gene data show CDR1 as LGHDT and CDR2 as YNNKEL (reference sequence). The DNA for the CDR3 is TGTGCCAGCAGCCCGAATCGTCCGGGACAGAACTATGGCTACACCTTC. It yields the protein CASSPNRPGQNYGYTF.

The genes are TRBV3-1 and TRBJ2-4, with TRBD1 as a possible D gene (6 bases). Germline CDR1 is LGHDT and CDR2 is YNNKEL (reference sequence). Trimming took off 4 bases at V and 5 bases at J, with 12 bases between the two ends. The CDR3 consists of 14 residues. The chain's CDR3 is CASSRRQGQNIQYF. The CDR3 DNA follows: TGTGCCAGCAGCCGGCGGCAGGGGCAAAACATTCAGTACTTC.

This clonotype was picked up a small number of times. This chain joins TRBV12-3 or TRBV12-4 and TRBJ1-6; 9 bases line up with TRBD1. CDR3 length: 13 residues. V lost 10 bases to trimming and J lost 9 bases; unmatched junction nucleotides: 7. CDR3 loop: CATRDREISPLHF. As DNA, the CDR3 is TGTGCCACGCGGGACAGGGAAATTTCACCCCTCCACTTT.

The chain employs TRBV18 and TRBJ2-1; no firm D call. Germline V CDR1 and CDR2: KGHSH, LQKENI. V shed 3 bases and J shed 0 bases, with 9 bases lying between them. The CDR3 covers 15 residues. The DNA for the CDR3 is TGTGCCAGCTCACCTAGGATTATCTCCTACAATGAGCAGTTCTTC. This sequence encodes CASSPRIISYNEQFF.

The J gene is TRBJ2-5, the V gene TRBV7-9; perhaps TRBD2 as D (6 bases). The DNA end is more similar to TRBJ2-7, so the J call may be wrong. The CDR3 spans 15 residues. Germline-derived CDR1 and CDR2 are SEHNR and FQNEAQ (reference sequence). Here the CDR3 reads CASSPRLVGIDEQYF. Here the CDR3 DNA reads TGTGCCAGCAGCCCACGACTAGTGGGAATCGACGAGCAGTACTTC.

This clonotype came up many times. J is TRBJ2-5 and V is TRBV12-3 or TRBV12-4, with D perhaps TRBD2 (7 bases). This CDR3 has 14 residues. Trimming pared 6 bases from V and 4 bases from J, leaving 15 bases between. The CDR3 is CASRPRGAGETQYF. CDR3 nucleotide sequence: TGTGCCAGCAGGCCTCGGGGGGCGGGAGAGACCCAGTACTTC.

The sample holds a few counts of this clonotype. This rearrangement joins TRBV5-1 to TRBJ2-7; D not certain. Germline CDR1 and CDR2: SGHRS and YFSETQ. Trimming removed 0 bases at V and 3 bases at J, with 13 bases between. This CDR3 is built from 15 residues. CDR3 coding DNA: TGCGCCAGCAGCTTGGGGCCCCCTTATGGCTACGAGCAGTACTTC. Translation gives CASSLGPPYGYEQYF.